Included here is one T cell receptor (beta chain) sequence, with context. This specimen comes from a study of cytotoxic CD8 clonotypes in ibrutinib-treated CLL. About the study: Partial responses numbered some 24 and complete responses 2; after a median around 68 months, roughly 14 stayed remitted and about twelve progressed. Response material was collected after a median 12 months of treatment, range 6 to 36.

Germline lookup yields CDR1 MNHEY and CDR2 SVGAGI. This CDR3 has 15 residues. Trimming removed 0 bases from V and 0 bases from J, with 3 bases in between. Roughly 1.8 micrograms of genomic DNA from cryopreserved PBMCs went into TCR beta libraries. This table comes from immunoSEQ multiplex PCR, and its TCRdb copy is limited to in-frame clones, with some not included. The data hold approximately 50,000 clones, with about 70% observed a single time. The chain employs TRBV6-5 and TRBJ1-6; D call uncertain. The sample consisted of PBMCs, taken after 12 months of ibrutinib treatment. This receptor was taken from a human donor with chronic lymphocytic leukemia. CDR3: CASSYSSSYNSPLHF. CDR3 coding DNA: TGTGCCAGCAGTTACTCTAGCTCCTATAATTCACCCCTCCACTTT.